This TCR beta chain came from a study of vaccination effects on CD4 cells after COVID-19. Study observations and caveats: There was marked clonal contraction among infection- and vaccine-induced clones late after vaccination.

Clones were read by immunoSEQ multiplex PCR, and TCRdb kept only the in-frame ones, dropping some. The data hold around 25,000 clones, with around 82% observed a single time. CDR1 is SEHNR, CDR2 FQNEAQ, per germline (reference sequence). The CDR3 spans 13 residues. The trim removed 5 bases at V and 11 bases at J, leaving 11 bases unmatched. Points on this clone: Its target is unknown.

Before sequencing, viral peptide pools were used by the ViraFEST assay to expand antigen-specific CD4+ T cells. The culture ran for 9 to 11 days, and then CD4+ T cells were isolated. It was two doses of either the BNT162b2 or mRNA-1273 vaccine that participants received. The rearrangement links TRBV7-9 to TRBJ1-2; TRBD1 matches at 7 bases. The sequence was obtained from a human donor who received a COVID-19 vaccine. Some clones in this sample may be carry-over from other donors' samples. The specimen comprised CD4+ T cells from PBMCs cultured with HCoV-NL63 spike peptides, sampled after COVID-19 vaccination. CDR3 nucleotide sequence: TGTGCCAGCAGCATGGCGGGGACAGCCTCTTACACCTTC. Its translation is CASSMAGTASYTF.